This T cell receptor (beta chain) emerged from a study of blood T cell repertoires in COVID-19. For the study at large: From T cells, B-cell-depleted T cells, or PBMCs came the material, which was cDNA or gDNA.

Libraries were prepared by immunoSEQ multiplex PCR; TCRdb keeps only in-frame clonotypes and omits some of them. The sample lists hundreds of thousands of clones, 79% occurring once. Germline CDR1 is SGHKS and CDR2 is YYEKEE (reference sequence). The CDR3 runs 16 residues. Trimming shortened V by 4 bases and J by 0 bases, and 15 bases separated the two germline ends. J is TRBJ2-3 and V is TRBV5-5; tentatively, D is TRBD2 (7 bases). Sequenced input: peripheral blood. The clonotype comes from a woman in her forties with active or convalescent COVID-19. DNA of the CDR3: TGTGCCAGCAGCCCCACGGGGGGCCTGAGCACAGATACGCAGTATTTT. It codes for CASSPTGGLSTDTQYF.